A selection of T cell receptor beta chains follows, all from one sample in a study of T cell responses to AZD1222 COVID-19 vaccine. Repertoires were generated with immunoSEQ multiplex PCR, while TCRdb's copy carries only in-frame clones and drops some. The sample includes approximately 160,000 clones, approximately 93% of them seen just once. The sample in question was peripheral blood, obtained on day 0 of AZD1222 vaccination. The receptors here all came from an adult in good health. Both conserved end residues are part of each CDR3. Fields, in order: V gene, clone size, J gene, CDR3 protein. For some rows the clone size is stated as once, few or many, or as a class when expanded; others skip it.

v_gene: TRBV12-3/TRBV12-4
abundance: .
j_gene: TRBJ1-2
CDR3aa: CASTWEGGYGYTF

v_gene: TRBV28
abundance: .
j_gene: TRBJ2-3
CDR3aa: CASSPLVPSGLTDTQYF

v_gene: TRBV28
abundance: .
j_gene: TRBJ1-5
CDR3aa: CASSSGQGPPQHF

v_gene: TRBV7-9
abundance: .
j_gene: TRBJ1-2
CDR3aa: CASSLELYGYTF

v_gene: TRBV7-2
abundance: .
j_gene: TRBJ1-1
CDR3aa: CASSLAGTDNTEAFF

v_gene: TRBV5-1
abundance: .
j_gene: TRBJ2-5
CDR3aa: CASSLAGNRGQWGETQYF

v_gene: TRBV6-2/TRBV6-3
abundance: .
j_gene: TRBJ2-7
CDR3aa: CASSWTGRNLGEQYF

v_gene: TRBV2
abundance: .
j_gene: TRBJ2-3
CDR3aa: CASSDLLAGGSGTDTQYF

v_gene: TRBV7-9
abundance: once
j_gene: TRBJ1-5
CDR3aa: CAAGVDQPQHF

v_gene: TRBV5-1
abundance: .
j_gene: TRBJ2-4
CDR3aa: CASSTGLAAKNIQYF

v_gene: TRBV6-1
abundance: few
j_gene: TRBJ2-3
CDR3aa: CASSEAKGGTDTQYF

v_gene: TRBV2
abundance: .
j_gene: TRBJ2-1
CDR3aa: CASSEAFAEYNEQFF

v_gene: TRBV5-1
abundance: .
j_gene: TRBJ1-5
CDR3aa: CASSLGVRENSNQPQHF

v_gene: TRBV18
abundance: .
j_gene: TRBJ1-2
CDR3aa: CASSPTSLNYGYTF

v_gene: TRBV5-1
abundance: .
j_gene: TRBJ1-2
CDR3aa: CASSLAVGGGGYTF

v_gene: TRBV7-2
abundance: .
j_gene: TRBJ2-4
CDR3aa: CASSLRGVLAKNIQYF

v_gene: TRBV4-2
abundance: .
j_gene: TRBJ1-3
CDR3aa: CASSQEMTGSSGNTIYF

v_gene: TRBV6-6
abundance: .
j_gene: TRBJ1-1
CDR3aa: CASRTGNTEAFF

v_gene: TRBV25-1
abundance: few
j_gene: TRBJ2-5
CDR3aa: CASSEPPGRGDETQYF

v_gene: TRBV4-3
abundance: .
j_gene: TRBJ1-2
CDR3aa: CASSQEASGWDYGYTF